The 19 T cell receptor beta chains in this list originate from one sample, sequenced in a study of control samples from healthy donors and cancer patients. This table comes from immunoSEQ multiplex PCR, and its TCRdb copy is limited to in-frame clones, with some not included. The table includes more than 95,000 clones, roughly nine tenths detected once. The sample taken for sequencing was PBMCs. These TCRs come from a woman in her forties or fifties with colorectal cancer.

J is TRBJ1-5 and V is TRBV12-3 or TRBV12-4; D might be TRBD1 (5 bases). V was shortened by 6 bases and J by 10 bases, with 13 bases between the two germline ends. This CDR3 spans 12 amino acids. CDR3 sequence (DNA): TGTGCCAGCAGCAAGGGGACGGCCCCCCAGCATTTT. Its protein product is CASSKGTAPQHF.

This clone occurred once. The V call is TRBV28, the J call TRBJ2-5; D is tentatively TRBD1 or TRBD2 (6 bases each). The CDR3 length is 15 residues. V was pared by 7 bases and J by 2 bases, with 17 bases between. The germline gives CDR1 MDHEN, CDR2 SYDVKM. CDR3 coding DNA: TGTGCCAGCACCCCTCGGGGAGGACAGCAAGAGACCCAGTACTTC. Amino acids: CASTPRGGQQETQYF.

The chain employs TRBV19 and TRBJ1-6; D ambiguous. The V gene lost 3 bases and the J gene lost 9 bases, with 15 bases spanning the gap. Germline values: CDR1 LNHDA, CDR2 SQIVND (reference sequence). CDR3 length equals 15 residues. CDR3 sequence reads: CASSMGLSGFSPLHF. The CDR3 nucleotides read TGTGCCAGTAGTATGGGATTATCTGGGTTTTCACCCCTCCACTTT.

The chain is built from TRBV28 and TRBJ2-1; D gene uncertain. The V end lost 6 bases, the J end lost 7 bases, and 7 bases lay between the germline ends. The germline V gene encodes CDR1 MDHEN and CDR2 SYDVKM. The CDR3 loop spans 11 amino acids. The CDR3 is CASRVRNEQFF. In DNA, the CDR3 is TGTGCCAGCAGGGTGAGGAATGAGCAGTTCTTC.

The CDR3 nucleotides read TGTGCCAGCAGTTTAGGGCCGGACAGGGTCAACGAGCAGTACTTC. The encoded protein is CASSLGPDRVNEQYF. The chain is built from TRBV28 and TRBJ2-7; TRBD1 matches 8 bases. V trimming: 2 bases; J trimming: 5 bases; junction bases outside the gene matches: 8. The CDR3 sequence is 15 residues long. Germline-derived CDR1 and CDR2 are MDHEN and SYDVKM.

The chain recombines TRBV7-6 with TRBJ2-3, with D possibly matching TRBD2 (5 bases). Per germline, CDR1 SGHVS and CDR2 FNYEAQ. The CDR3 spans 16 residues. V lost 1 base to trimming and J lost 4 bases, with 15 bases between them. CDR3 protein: CASSLGRVPEADTQYF. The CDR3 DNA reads TGTGCCAGCAGCTTAGGTCGAGTTCCGGAGGCAGATACGCAGTATTTT.

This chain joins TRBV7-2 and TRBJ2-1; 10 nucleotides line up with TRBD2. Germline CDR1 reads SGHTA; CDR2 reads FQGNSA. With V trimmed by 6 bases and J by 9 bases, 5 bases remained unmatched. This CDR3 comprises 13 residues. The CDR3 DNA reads TGTGCCAGCAGTCCCAGCGGGGGGGCTGAGCAGTTCTTC. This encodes CASSPSGGAEQFF.

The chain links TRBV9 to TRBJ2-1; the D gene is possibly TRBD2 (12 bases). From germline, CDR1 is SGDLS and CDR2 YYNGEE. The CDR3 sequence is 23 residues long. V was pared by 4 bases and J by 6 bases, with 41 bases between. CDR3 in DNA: TGTGCCAGCAGCTCCCCCGCCGGACAGGGGGCTAGCGGGAGGGCCGGTTTATTCAATGAGCAGTTCTTC. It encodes CASSSPAGQGASGRAGLFNEQFF.

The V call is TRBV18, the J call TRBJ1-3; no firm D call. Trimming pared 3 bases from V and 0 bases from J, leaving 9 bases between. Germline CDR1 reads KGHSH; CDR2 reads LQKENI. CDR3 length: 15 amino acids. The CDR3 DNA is TGTGCCAGCTCACCGGGCGGCGACTCTGGAAACACCATATATTTT. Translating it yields CASSPGGDSGNTIYF. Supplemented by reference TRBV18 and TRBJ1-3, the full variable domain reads NAGVMQNPRHLVRRRGQEARLRCSPMKGHSHVYWYRQLPEEGLKFMVYLQKENIIDESGMPKERFSAEFPKEGPSILRIQQVVRGDSAAYFCASSPGGDSGNTIYFGEGSWLTVV.

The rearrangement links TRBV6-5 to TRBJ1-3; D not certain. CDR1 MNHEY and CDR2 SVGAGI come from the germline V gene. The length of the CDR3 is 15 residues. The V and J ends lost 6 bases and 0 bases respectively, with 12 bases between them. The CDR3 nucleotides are TGTGCCAGCAGCCAGGACGGCTACTCTGGAAACACCATATATTTT. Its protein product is CASSQDGYSGNTIYF.

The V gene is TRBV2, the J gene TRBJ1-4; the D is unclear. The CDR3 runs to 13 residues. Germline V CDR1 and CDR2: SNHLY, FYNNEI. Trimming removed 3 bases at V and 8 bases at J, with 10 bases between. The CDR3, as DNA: TGTGCCAGCAGTGATGGGAGATACGAAAAACTGTTTTTT. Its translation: CASSDGRYEKLFF.

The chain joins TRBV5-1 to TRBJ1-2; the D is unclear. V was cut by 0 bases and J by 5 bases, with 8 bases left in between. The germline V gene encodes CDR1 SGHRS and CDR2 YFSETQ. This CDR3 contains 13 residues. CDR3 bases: TGCGCCAGCAGCTTGGATCGGCCGTATGGCTACACCTTC. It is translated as CASSLDRPYGYTF.

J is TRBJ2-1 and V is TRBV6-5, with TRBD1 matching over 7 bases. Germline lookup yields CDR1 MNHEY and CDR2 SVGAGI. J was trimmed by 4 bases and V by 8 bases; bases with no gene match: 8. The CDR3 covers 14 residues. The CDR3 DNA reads TGTGCCAGCGGCAAGGGACAGCAATACAATGAGCAGTTCTTC. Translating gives CASGKGQQYNEQFF.

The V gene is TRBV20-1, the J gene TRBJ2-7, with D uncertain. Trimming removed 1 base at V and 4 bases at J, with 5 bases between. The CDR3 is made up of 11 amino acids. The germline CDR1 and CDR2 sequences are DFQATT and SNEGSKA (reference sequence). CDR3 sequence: CSARVEYEQYF. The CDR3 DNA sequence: TGCAGTGCTAGAGTAGAGTACGAGCAGTACTTC.

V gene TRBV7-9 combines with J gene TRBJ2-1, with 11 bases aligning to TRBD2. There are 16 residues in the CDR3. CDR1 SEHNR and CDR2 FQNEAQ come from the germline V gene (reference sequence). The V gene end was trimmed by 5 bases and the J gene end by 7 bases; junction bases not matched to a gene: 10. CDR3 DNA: TGTGCCAGCAGCCTTAGCGGGGGGGCCTGTCTGAATGAGCAGTTCTTC. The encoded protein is CASSLSGGACLNEQFF. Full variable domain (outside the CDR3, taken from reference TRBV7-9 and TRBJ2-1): DTGVSQNPRHKITKRGQNVTFRCDPISEHNRLYWYRQTLGQGPEFLTYFQNEAQLEKSRLLSDRFSAERPKGSFSTLEIQRTEQGDSAMYLCASSLSGGACLNEQFFGPGTRLTVL.

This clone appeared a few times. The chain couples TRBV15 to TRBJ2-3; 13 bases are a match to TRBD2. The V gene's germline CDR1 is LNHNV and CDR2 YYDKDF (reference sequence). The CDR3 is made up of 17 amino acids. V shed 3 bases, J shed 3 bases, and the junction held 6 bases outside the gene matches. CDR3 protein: CATSSGTSGDGTDTQYF. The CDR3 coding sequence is TGTGCCACCAGCAGCGGGACTAGCGGGGATGGGACAGATACGCAGTATTTT.

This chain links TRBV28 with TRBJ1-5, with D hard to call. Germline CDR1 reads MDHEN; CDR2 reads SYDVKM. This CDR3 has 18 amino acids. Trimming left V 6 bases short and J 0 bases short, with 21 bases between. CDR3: CASSPHSTTVYSNQPQHF. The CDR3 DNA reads TGTGCCAGCAGCCCCCACAGCACTACTGTATATAGCAATCAGCCCCAGCATTTT.

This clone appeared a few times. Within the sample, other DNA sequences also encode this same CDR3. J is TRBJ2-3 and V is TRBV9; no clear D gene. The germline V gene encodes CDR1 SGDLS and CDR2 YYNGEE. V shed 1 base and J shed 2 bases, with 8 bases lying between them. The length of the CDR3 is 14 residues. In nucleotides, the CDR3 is TGTGCCAGCAGCGTATTGGGAAACACAGATACGCAGTATTTT. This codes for CASSVLGNTDTQYF.

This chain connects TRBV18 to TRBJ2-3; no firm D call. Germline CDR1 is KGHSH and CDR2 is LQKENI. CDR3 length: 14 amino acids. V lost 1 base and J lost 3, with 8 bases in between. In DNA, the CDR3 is TGTGCCAGCTCACCACAGACTGGTACAGATACGCAGTATTTT. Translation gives CASSPQTGTDTQYF.